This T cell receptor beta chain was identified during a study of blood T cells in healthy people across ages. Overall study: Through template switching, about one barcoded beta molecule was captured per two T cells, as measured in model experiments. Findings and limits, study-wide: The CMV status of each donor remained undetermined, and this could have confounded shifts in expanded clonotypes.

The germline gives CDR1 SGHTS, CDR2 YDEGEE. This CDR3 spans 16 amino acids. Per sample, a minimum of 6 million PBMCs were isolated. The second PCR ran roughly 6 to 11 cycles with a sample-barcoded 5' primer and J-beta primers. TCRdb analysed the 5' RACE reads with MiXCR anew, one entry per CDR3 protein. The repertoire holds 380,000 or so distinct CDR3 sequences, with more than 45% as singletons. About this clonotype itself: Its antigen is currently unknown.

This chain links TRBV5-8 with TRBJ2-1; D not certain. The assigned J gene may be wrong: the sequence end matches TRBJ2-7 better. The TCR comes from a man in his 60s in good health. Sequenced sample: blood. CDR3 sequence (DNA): TGTGCCAGCAGCTTGAGTTTAGGACGCTCCTACAATGAGCAGTACTTC. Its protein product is CASSLSLGRSYNEQYF.